The clone carrying this T cell receptor beta chain was detected many times. What it binds is unknown. A 5'RACE reaction primed in the constant segment made cDNA libraries of TCR alpha and TCR beta, and these carried sample barcodes and UMIs. A single record per CDR3 protein comes from TCRdb applying MiXCR to the 5' RACE reads. Of around 29,000 distinct CDR3 sequences in the sample, 9% to 15% were seen once. This sample is drawn from a study of T-cell memory formation after mild COVID-19. As for the study in general: Across donors, TCR clusters were largely donor specific.

The CDR3 contains 14 residues. V lost 1 base, J lost 1 base, and 9 bases lay in between. CDR1 and CDR2 (germline): SGHRS, YFSETQ. The study's findings and limits: Second-wave clones reaching peak frequency on day 37 lacked confirmed SARS-CoV-2 specificity. Largely, contracting CD4+ clones fell within CM and EM, and contracting CD8+ clones within EMRA.

The clonotype originates from an adult woman who had mild COVID-19 (a few samples of this study predate the infection). Cell type and time point are not known. The chain combines TRBV5-1 with TRBJ2-7; D perhaps matches TRBD1 (5 bases). The source material was PBMCs or a T cell subset sorted from them (not recorded which). CDR3: CASSLLGASYEQYF. In DNA form, the CDR3 reads TGCGCCAGCAGCTTGTTAGGGGCTTCCTACGAGCAGTACTTC.